This T cell receptor beta chain was sequenced for a study of T cell changes during pregnancy in multiple sclerosis (dated by TCRdb to the late 2010s). Notes on the research overall: In women with multiple sclerosis, the researchers looked at how the T cell repertoire shifted as pregnancy progressed.

About this clone itself: No antigen is known for it. No much larger clonotype is one base removed from it; base qualities were not supplied.

The library came from the immunoSEQ multiplex PCR assay. TCRdb retrieved this table from immuneACCESS and kept in-frame rearrangements only. Not all clones are present; in checked studies, unresolved V genes account for under half, and no reason is known for the remainder. Across this sample there are more than 80,000 clones, with roughly 96% seen only once. Clones ranked in the top ten supply around 1.1% of the sample. V loses 0 bases of germline sequence and J loses 5 bases, and the interval between the two ends is 23 bases. Sequences SGHRS (CDR1) and YFSETQ (CDR2) are obtained from the germline V gene. The CDR3, cysteine through phenylalanine, is 19 amino acids long. The retained sequence is limited to the CDR3, 57 bases, with the frame set at the first base.

The sequence was obtained from a female donor with multiple sclerosis, enrolled in a pregnancy study. Recombination linked TRBV5-1 to TRBJ2-2; a tentative D match to TRBD2 spans 8 bases. This specimen was peripheral blood, taken in the second trimester of pregnancy. The base sequence is TGCGCCAGCAGCTTGGAAGGGGGCGGCGGGAGGCCGGGAACCGGGGAGCTGTTTTTT. Translated, this gives CASSLEGGGGRPGTGELFF.